Listed below are T cell receptor beta chains from one sample, sequenced in a study of CD8 T cells in cerebrospinal fluid in Alzheimer's disease. TCRdb re-called the 10x single-cell sequencing reads and shows each CDR3 protein once, DNA omitted. Its table records approximately 820 distinct CDR3 sequences. Sequencing was done on a sample of cerebrospinal fluid. The source of these receptors is a human donor with Parkinson's disease. The CDR3 runs from the conserved cysteine through the conserved F or W. For some rows the clone size is stated as once, few or many, or as a class when expanded; others skip it.

v_call,clone_size,j_call,cdr3_aa
TRBV12-3/TRBV12-4,large,TRBJ1-6,CASSLARGSPLHF
TRBV15,NA,TRBJ1-6,CATSPEGGPTRNSPLHF
TRBV20-1,large,TRBJ2-3,CSARAKGLRTDTQYF
TRBV9,NA,TRBJ2-5,CASSPPGAELGTQYF
TRBV25-1,medium-sized,TRBJ2-6,CASSDGGSGANVLTF
TRBV30,medium-sized,TRBJ1-5,CAWSVQGQPQHF
TRBV6-2/TRBV6-3,medium-sized,TRBJ2-7,CASSYGMGAPYEQYF
TRBV7-2,large,TRBJ1-2,CASSLTGTAYTF
TRBV6-2/TRBV6-3,NA,TRBJ1-2,CASSKAYGYTF
TRBV13,large,TRBJ1-1,CASSPSQGFTEAFF
TRBV5-1,medium-sized,TRBJ1-4,CASSLGGDEKLFF
TRBV5-4,medium-sized,TRBJ2-1,CASSLRGVAASYNEQFF
TRBV9,large,TRBJ1-5,CASSVGGGAGQPQHF
TRBV5-1,large,TRBJ2-7,CASSPLGKASSYEQYF
TRBV5-1,medium-sized,TRBJ1-1,CASSPRAPGQTNTEAFF
TRBV6-2/TRBV6-3,large,TRBJ2-7,CASSYAVLTGEQYF
TRBV20-1,NA,TRBJ2-2,CSAAGTSLTGELFF
TRBV6-1,medium-sized,TRBJ1-6,CASSEWAPGLRSPLHF
TRBV29-1,NA,TRBJ2-7,CSVEAPRGVSYEQYF
TRBV14,large,TRBJ2-7,CASSHQTFTEQYF
TRBV20-1,medium-sized,TRBJ1-3,CSARGYSGNTIYF
TRBV6-2/TRBV6-3,medium-sized,TRBJ1-5,CASSSLARNQPQHF
TRBV9,NA,TRBJ1-2,CASSVDVTPNYGYTF
TRBV20-1,medium-sized,TRBJ2-7,CSARHGQGAYEQYF
TRBV7-9,medium-sized,TRBJ2-7,CASSLAVLPEGEQYF
TRBV20-1,large,TRBJ1-1,CSARGQGRYTEAFF
TRBV30,medium-sized,TRBJ1-2,CAWSIQGNYGYTF
TRBV19,medium-sized,TRBJ1-4,CASSIKGEKLFF
TRBV4-2,medium-sized,TRBJ2-5,CASSQDSGGDKETQYF
TRBV12-2,NA,TRBJ1-4,CASRSVQGPPMKKLFF
TRBV20-1,large,TRBJ1-1,CSASFQRGVFF
TRBV7-3,medium-sized,TRBJ1-6,CASSLTGRTHSPLHF
TRBV7-9,large,TRBJ2-2,CASSLPGTVSGELFF
TRBV7-2,large,TRBJ1-2,CASSIGTTNYGYTF
TRBV29-1,medium-sized,TRBJ1-2,CSVFRANYGYTF
TRBV12-3/TRBV12-4,medium-sized,TRBJ2-7,CASSPGQARGGEQYF
TRBV2,medium-sized,TRBJ2-2,CASSEGRRGTTRTGELFF
TRBV20-1,large,TRBJ1-2,CSARDSGGENYGYTF
TRBV11-2,medium-sized,TRBJ1-1,CASSFGQLNTEAFF
TRBV9,medium-sized,TRBJ2-2,CASSASGTENTGELFF
TRBV13,medium-sized,TRBJ1-2,CASSLEIYGYTF
TRBV7-2,medium-sized,TRBJ2-2,CASSLGGAGGTGELFF
TRBV7-2,large,TRBJ2-5,CASSLGGSGETQYF
TRBV20-1,large,TRBJ1-5,CSAPVGGPKQPQHF
TRBV6-2/TRBV6-3,large,TRBJ1-2,CASSWTGDIYGYTF
TRBV7-2,large,TRBJ2-2,CASSNYLESNTGELFF
TRBV20-1,large,TRBJ2-1,CSARDKVSYNEQFF
TRBV7-8,medium-sized,TRBJ1-2,CASSARDPGGYGYTF
TRBV6-5,medium-sized,TRBJ2-1,CASSYSSSGAYNEQFF
TRBV2,large,TRBJ2-7,CASNEGFYEQYF
TRBV3-1,medium-sized,TRBJ1-2,CASSRGPEGYTF
TRBV7-2,medium-sized,TRBJ1-1,CASSFRPPGQGGTEAFF
TRBV12-3/TRBV12-4,medium-sized,TRBJ2-5,CASKGGGWTQYF
TRBV20-1,large,TRBJ1-2,CSATIGTGKGYTF
TRBV10-3,large,TRBJ2-5,CAISESTEVRETQYF
TRBV30,medium-sized,TRBJ1-1,CAWSVQGNEAFF
TRBV10-3,hyperexpanded,TRBJ2-1,CAISESEDTKQFF
TRBV20-1,large,TRBJ1-1,CSARVGQKAFF